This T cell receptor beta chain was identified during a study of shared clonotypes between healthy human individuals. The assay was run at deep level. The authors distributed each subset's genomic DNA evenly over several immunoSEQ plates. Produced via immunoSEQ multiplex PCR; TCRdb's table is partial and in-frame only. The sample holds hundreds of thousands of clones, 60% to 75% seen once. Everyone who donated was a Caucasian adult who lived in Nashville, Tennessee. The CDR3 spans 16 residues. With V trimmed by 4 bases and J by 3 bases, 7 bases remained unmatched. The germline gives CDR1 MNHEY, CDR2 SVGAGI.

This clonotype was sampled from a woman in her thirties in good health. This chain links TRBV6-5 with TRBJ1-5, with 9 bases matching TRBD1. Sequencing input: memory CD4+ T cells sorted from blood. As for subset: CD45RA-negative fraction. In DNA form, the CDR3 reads TGTGCCAGCAGTTCCCAGGGGACAGGGAACAATCAGCCCCAGCATTTT. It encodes CASSSQGTGNNQPQHF.